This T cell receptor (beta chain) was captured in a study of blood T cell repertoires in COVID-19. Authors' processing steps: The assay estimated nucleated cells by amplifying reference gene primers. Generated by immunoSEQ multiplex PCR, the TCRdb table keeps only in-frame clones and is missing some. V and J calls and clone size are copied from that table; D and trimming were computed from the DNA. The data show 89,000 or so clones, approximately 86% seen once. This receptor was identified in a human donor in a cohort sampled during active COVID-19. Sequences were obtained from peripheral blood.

The CDR3, as DNA: TGTGCCAGCAGCCAAGGCCCAGGGGGCGTCTCCTTAGGGGATAAGCTGTTTTTT. Translated: CASSQGPGGVSLGDKLFF. This chain connects TRBV4-2 to TRBJ1-4; 8 positions agree with TRBD1. The CDR3 runs 18 residues. Germline V gene lookup returns CDR1 LGHNA and CDR2 YNFKEQ. The V segment lost 1 base and the J segment 14 bases; nucleotides outside the gene matches: 21.